A selection of T cell receptor beta chains follows, all from one sample in a study of blood T cell repertoires in COVID-19. Here immunoSEQ multiplex PCR was the method, and the copy in TCRdb shows in-frame clones only, minus some. The repertoire consists of 95,000 to 150,000 clones, with 79% occurring once and the leading ten covering 30% to 45%. Material: peripheral blood. These TCRs come from a man aged 35 to 55 with active or convalescent COVID-19. Both conserved end residues are part of each CDR3. Each record gives: D gene, J gene, clone size, V gene, CDR3 DNA, CDR3 protein. D genes are given only for firm matches. Clone size, where shown, is once, few, many, or a class for clones that have expanded.

d_call: TRBD1; j_call: TRBJ2-1; clone_size: once; v_call: TRBV24-1; cdr3_nt: TGTGCCACGAGGGGGCCCGAACATGAGCAGTTCTTC; cdr3_aa: CATRGPEHEQFF
d_call: .; j_call: TRBJ2-5; clone_size: .; v_call: TRBV6-5; cdr3_nt: TGTGCCAGCACCCAGGGGAGCGGCGGGGAGACCCAGTACTTC; cdr3_aa: CASTQGSGGETQYF
d_call: TRBD2; j_call: TRBJ2-5; clone_size: .; v_call: TRBV24-1; cdr3_nt: TGTGCCACCAGTGGAACCGGGAGGGCCGGGGAGACCCAGTACTTC; cdr3_aa: CATSGTGRAGETQYF
d_call: .; j_call: TRBJ2-1; clone_size: .; v_call: TRBV6-2/TRBV6-3; cdr3_nt: TGTGCCAGCAGTTATAGCTCGCTCAATGAGCAGTTCTTC; cdr3_aa: CASSYSSLNEQFF
d_call: .; j_call: TRBJ1-1; clone_size: .; v_call: TRBV18; cdr3_nt: TGTGCCAGCTCACCAATGGCTTTGAACGCTGAAGCTTTCTTT; cdr3_aa: CASSPMALNAEAFF
d_call: .; j_call: TRBJ1-5; clone_size: .; v_call: TRBV19; cdr3_nt: TGTGCCAGTAGTTCAAATGACAGGTTTAGCAATCAGCCCCAGCATTTT; cdr3_aa: CASSSNDRFSNQPQHF
d_call: TRBD1; j_call: TRBJ1-5; clone_size: few; v_call: TRBV19; cdr3_nt: TGTGCCAGTAGTATTTCGGCAGGGGGCTTTCAGCCCCAGCATTTT; cdr3_aa: CASSISAGGFQPQHF
d_call: .; j_call: TRBJ1-5; clone_size: .; v_call: TRBV27; cdr3_nt: TGTGCCAGCAGTTCCGGAGCAGCAAGTCAGCCCCAGCATTTT; cdr3_aa: CASSSGAASQPQHF
d_call: TRBD1; j_call: TRBJ2-1; clone_size: .; v_call: TRBV29-1; cdr3_nt: TGCAGCGTTCACAGGGGAAATACGGGCTACAATGAGCAGTTCTTC; cdr3_aa: CSVHRGNTGYNEQFF
d_call: .; j_call: TRBJ2-1; clone_size: .; v_call: TRBV7-9; cdr3_nt: TGTGCCAGCAGCGGGAGGGGGAATGAGCAGTTCTTC; cdr3_aa: CASSGRGNEQFF
d_call: TRBD1; j_call: TRBJ1-2; clone_size: .; v_call: TRBV6-5; cdr3_nt: TGTGCCAGCCCGGACAGGGGAGACGGTGGCTACACCTTC; cdr3_aa: CASPDRGDGGYTF
d_call: .; j_call: TRBJ2-7; clone_size: .; v_call: TRBV18; cdr3_nt: TGTGCCAGCTCACTCTCTAGGTCCACCTACGAGCAGTACTTC; cdr3_aa: CASSLSRSTYEQYF
d_call: TRBD1; j_call: TRBJ2-6; clone_size: .; v_call: TRBV5-4; cdr3_nt: TGTGCCAGCAGCTGGGGGACAGGGGCCAGCTCTGGGGCCAACGTCCTGACTTTC; cdr3_aa: CASSWGTGASSGANVLTF
d_call: .; j_call: TRBJ2-7; clone_size: few; v_call: TRBV28; cdr3_nt: TGTGCCAGCAGTGGATCGATCTCGGGACTTTTTTCGGCCTACGAGCAGTACTTC; cdr3_aa: CASSGSISGLFSAYEQYF
d_call: TRBD2; j_call: TRBJ2-1; clone_size: few; v_call: TRBV3-1/TRBV3-2; cdr3_nt: TGTGCCAGCAGCCAAGAGGGGAGACTAGCAGGTAATGAGCAGTTCTTC; cdr3_aa: CASSQEGRLAGNEQFF
d_call: TRBD1; j_call: TRBJ1-6; clone_size: .; v_call: TRBV11-2; cdr3_nt: TGTGCCAGCAGCACGACAGGGGAACATTCACCCCTCCACTTT; cdr3_aa: CASSTTGEHSPLHF
d_call: .; j_call: TRBJ2-1; clone_size: .; v_call: TRBV18; cdr3_nt: TGTGCCAGCTCACCACCGGGATCAGGGATTTCCTACAATGAGCAGTTCTTC; cdr3_aa: CASSPPGSGISYNEQFF
d_call: .; j_call: TRBJ1-1; clone_size: .; v_call: TRBV5-6; cdr3_nt: TGTGCCAGCAGCCGACGGGGTGGGGTGATCACTGAAGCTTTCTTT; cdr3_aa: CASSRRGGVITEAFF
d_call: TRBD1; j_call: TRBJ1-3; clone_size: .; v_call: TRBV19; cdr3_nt: TGTGCCAGTCGTGGGGGACAGGGGCCGCTCTCTGGAAACACCATATATTTT; cdr3_aa: CASRGGQGPLSGNTIYF
d_call: TRBD1; j_call: TRBJ2-7; clone_size: once; v_call: TRBV6-5; cdr3_nt: TGTGCCAGCACGCCCGAGCGGGGACAGGGGCAGTACTTC; cdr3_aa: CASTPERGQGQYF
d_call: TRBD2; j_call: TRBJ2-5; clone_size: .; v_call: TRBV30; cdr3_nt: TGTGCCTGGGGGGAGGGGACCCAGTACTTC; cdr3_aa: CAWGEGTQYF
d_call: TRBD1; j_call: TRBJ1-4; clone_size: .; v_call: TRBV7-9; cdr3_nt: TGTGCCAGCAGCTCCACGACAGGGGAAGGTGAAAAACTGTTTTTT; cdr3_aa: CASSSTTGEGEKLFF
d_call: .; j_call: TRBJ1-3; clone_size: .; v_call: TRBV19; cdr3_nt: TGTGCCAGTAGTATAAAAGCCCTAGGTGGAAACACCATATATTTT; cdr3_aa: CASSIKALGGNTIYF
d_call: TRBD1; j_call: TRBJ1-2; clone_size: once; v_call: TRBV5-1; cdr3_nt: TGCGCCAGCAGCTTTAAGGGGGCAGAGGATGGCTACACCTTC; cdr3_aa: CASSFKGAEDGYTF
d_call: TRBD1; j_call: TRBJ1-6; clone_size: .; v_call: TRBV5-6; cdr3_nt: TGTGCCAGCAGCTTGGGGGACAGGGAGGATTCACCCCTCCACTTT; cdr3_aa: CASSLGDREDSPLHF
d_call: TRBD1; j_call: TRBJ2-2; clone_size: .; v_call: TRBV27; cdr3_nt: TGTGCCAGCAGTTCACGGACAGGGGGCTACAACGGCAGGGAGCTGTTTTTT; cdr3_aa: CASSSRTGGYNGRELFF
d_call: TRBD2; j_call: TRBJ2-7; clone_size: once; v_call: TRBV30; cdr3_nt: TGTGCCTGGAGCCCTGCACTAGCGGACTCCTACGAGCAGTACTTC; cdr3_aa: CAWSPALADSYEQYF
d_call: TRBD2; j_call: TRBJ2-1; clone_size: once; v_call: TRBV30; cdr3_nt: TGTGCCTGCAAGACTCCGGGACTAGCGGGAGATGACAATGAGCAGTTCTTC; cdr3_aa: CACKTPGLAGDDNEQFF
d_call: .; j_call: TRBJ1-6; clone_size: .; v_call: TRBV3-1/TRBV3-2; cdr3_nt: TGTGCCAGCAGCCTCGCGGGGGGTAGCTCACCCCTCCACTTT; cdr3_aa: CASSLAGGSSPLHF
d_call: .; j_call: TRBJ1-2; clone_size: .; v_call: TRBV13; cdr3_nt: TGTGCCAGCAGCAAAGCCTATGGCTACACCTTC; cdr3_aa: CASSKAYGYTF
d_call: TRBD2; j_call: TRBJ2-5; clone_size: .; v_call: TRBV6-2/TRBV6-3; cdr3_nt: TGTGCCAGCAGTTTGACTAGCGGGGGGGCGGAGACCCAGTACTTC; cdr3_aa: CASSLTSGGAETQYF
d_call: .; j_call: TRBJ2-2; clone_size: once; v_call: TRBV15; cdr3_nt: TGTGCCACCAGCAGGGAGACCGGGGAGCTGTTTTTT; cdr3_aa: CATSRETGELFF
d_call: .; j_call: TRBJ2-5; clone_size: .; v_call: TRBV9; cdr3_nt: TGTGCCAGCAGTTTGACACCCGGCTACCAAGAGACCCAGTACTTC; cdr3_aa: CASSLTPGYQETQYF
d_call: .; j_call: TRBJ2-7; clone_size: .; v_call: TRBV4-1; cdr3_nt: TGCGCCAGCAGCCAAGATCGACTGGTCCACGAGCAGTACTTC; cdr3_aa: CASSQDRLVHEQYF
d_call: .; j_call: TRBJ2-7; clone_size: .; v_call: TRBV3-1/TRBV3-2; cdr3_nt: TGTGCCAGCAGCGTCGCGGGGGCGACCTACGAGCAGTACTTC; cdr3_aa: CASSVAGATYEQYF
d_call: TRBD2; j_call: TRBJ2-2; clone_size: .; v_call: TRBV19; cdr3_nt: TGTGCCAGTACCCCTCAAAGACTAGCGGGCGCCGGGGAGCTGTTTTTT; cdr3_aa: CASTPQRLAGAGELFF
d_call: .; j_call: TRBJ2-3; clone_size: .; v_call: TRBV27; cdr3_nt: TGTGCCAGCAGTCGGACATCCCGCACAGATACGCAGTATTTT; cdr3_aa: CASSRTSRTDTQYF
d_call: TRBD2; j_call: TRBJ2-2; clone_size: .; v_call: TRBV4-3; cdr3_nt: TGCGCCAGCAGCCCTAGCGGGGGGGCGTCCGGGGAGCTGTTTTTT; cdr3_aa: CASSPSGGASGELFF
d_call: .; j_call: TRBJ1-1; clone_size: once; v_call: TRBV11-2; cdr3_nt: TGTGCCAGCAGCTTGACAGGTTACACTGAAGCTTTCTTT; cdr3_aa: CASSLTGYTEAFF